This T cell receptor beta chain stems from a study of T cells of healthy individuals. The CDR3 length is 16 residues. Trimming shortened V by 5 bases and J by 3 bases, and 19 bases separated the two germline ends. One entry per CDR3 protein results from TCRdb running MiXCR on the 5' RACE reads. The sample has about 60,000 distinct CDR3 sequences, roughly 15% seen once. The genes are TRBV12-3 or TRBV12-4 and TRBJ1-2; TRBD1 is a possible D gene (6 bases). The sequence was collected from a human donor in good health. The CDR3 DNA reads TGTGCCAGCAGTCCCCTAGTGGGGGCTGAAGACTATGGCTACACCTTC. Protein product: CASSPLVGAEDYGYTF.